The 26 T cell receptor beta chains listed next were all sequenced from one sample in a study of T cells and Merkel cell carcinoma outcomes. TCRdb keeps only in-frame clones here, not all; method: immunoSEQ multiplex PCR. Among fewer than 9,500 clones listed, under 90% were seen once. The sequenced sample was tumor tissue from Merkel cell carcinoma. The source of these receptors is a human donor with Merkel cell carcinoma.

This clone was counted only a few times. The CDR3 loop is CASSPPSVDTQYF. The CDR3 region has the DNA TGTGCCAGCTCACCACCTTCCGTAGATACGCAGTATTTT. The rearrangement joins TRBV18 to TRBJ2-3; D not resolved. The CDR3 is made up of 13 amino acids. Trimming removed 0 bases from V and 5 bases from J, with 6 bases in between. Germline V gene data show CDR1 as KGHSH and CDR2 as LQKENI.

This clone was counted between two and nine times. The gene calls are TRBV7-9 and TRBJ1-6; no definite D call. Germline V lookup: CDR1 SEHNR, CDR2 FQNEAQ (reference sequence). V was shortened by 5 bases and J by 6 bases, with 11 bases between the two germline ends. The CDR3 loop spans 14 amino acids. CDR3 DNA: TGTGCCAGCAGCACCGACCCGCCTAATTCACCCCTCCACTTT. Translation gives CASSTDPPNSPLHF.

The rearrangement joins TRBV2 to TRBJ1-5; no firm D call. Trimming took off 2 bases at V and 4 bases at J, with 9 bases between the two ends. Germline V CDR1 and CDR2: SNHLY, FYNNEI. The CDR3 loop spans 14 amino acids. The CDR3: CASSERQLNQPQHF. For the CDR3, the DNA is TGTGCCAGCAGTGAACGGCAGCTTAATCAGCCCCAGCATTTT.

The V gene is TRBV18, the J gene TRBJ2-7; D unresolved. Germline lookup yields CDR1 KGHSH and CDR2 LQKENI. V gave up 4 bases and J gave up 3 bases, with 7 bases separating them. This CDR3 has 12 residues. DNA for the CDR3: TGTGCCAGCTCACGGGGAAACTACGAGCAGTACTTC. This encodes CASSRGNYEQYF.

The count of this clone is one. This CDR3 is CASSLLGFGDRGQPQHF. CDR3 in DNA: TGTGCCAGCAGTTTATTAGGGTTTGGCGACAGGGGTCAGCCCCAGCATTTT. The chain joins TRBV27 to TRBJ1-5; 8 bases are shared with TRBD1. V trimming: 1 base; J trimming: 6 bases; junction bases outside the gene matches: 11. Germline V gene lookup returns CDR1 MNHEY and CDR2 SMNVEV (reference sequence). This CDR3 comprises 17 residues.

The rearrangement uses TRBV19 and TRBJ1-5; 10 nucleotides match TRBD1. Trimming removed 4 bases from V and 3 bases from J; junction bases left unmatched: 6. The CDR3 is 16 amino acids. CDR1 is LNHDA and CDR2 is SQIVND in the germline V gene (reference sequence). Here the CDR3 reads CASSTAGQGYNQPQHF. The CDR3 coding sequence is TGTGCCAGTAGTACGGCGGGACAGGGGTACAATCAGCCCCAGCATTTT.

With regard to this clone: Germline is not matched at one junction end, which may reflect a read error. The J gene is TRBJ2-5, the V gene TRBV4-3, with D maybe TRBD1 (5 bases). CDR1 is LGHNA and CDR2 is YSLEER in the germline V gene. This CDR3 region has 15 residues. CDR3 sequence reads: CASSQEWTIQGTQYF. Written as DNA, the CDR3 is TGCGCCAGCAGCCAAGAATGGACAATCCAAGGGACCCAGTACTTC.

This clone was seen only once. This chain links TRBV28 with TRBJ1-6; 7 bases map to TRBD1. J gave up 10 bases and V 6 bases, and 9 bases lay outside the gene matches. CDR3 length: 14 amino acids. Looked up from germline, CDR1 is MDHEN and CDR2 is SYDVKM. CDR3 coding DNA: TGTGCCAGCAGCTCTGGGGACAGAAGATCACCCCTCCACTTT. The encoded protein is CASSSGDRRSPLHF.

The gene calls are TRBV7-2 and TRBJ1-6, with a weak D call TRBD1 (6 bases). The V and J ends lost 4 bases and 9 bases respectively, with 13 bases between them. The CDR3 spans 14 residues. Germline assignment: CDR1 SGHTA and CDR2 FQGNSA. CDR3 amino acids: CASSYVQGISPLHF. The CDR3 DNA is TGTGCCAGCAGCTACGTACAGGGCATTTCACCCCTCCACTTT. The full variable domain, its missing parts supplied by reference TRBV7-2 and TRBJ1-6, is GAGVSQSPSNKVTEKGKDVELRCDPISGHTALYWYRQSLGQGLEFLIYFQGNSAPDKSGLPSDRFSAERTGGSVSTLTIQRTQQEDSAVYLCASSYVQGISPLHFGNGTRLTVT.

This chain links TRBV7-9 with TRBJ2-3, with 7 positions matching TRBD2. The germline V gene has CDR1 SEHNR and CDR2 FQNEAQ (reference sequence). With V trimmed by 3 bases and J by 7 bases, 7 bases remained unmatched. The CDR3 is 14 residues long. In DNA, the CDR3 is TGTGCCAGCAGCTTCGGGGGGACGTCAAATACGCAGTATTTT. This sequence encodes CASSFGGTSNTQYF.

The rearrangement uses TRBV6-6 and TRBJ2-7; TRBD2 matches 8 bases. This CDR3 region has 14 residues. In germline, CDR1 is MNHNY, CDR2 SVGAGI (reference sequence). Trimming removed 6 bases from V and 3 bases from J; junction bases left unmatched: 7. The CDR3 here is CASSRGAGGYEQYF. The CDR3 region has the DNA TGTGCCAGCAGCCGCGGGGCGGGGGGCTACGAGCAGTACTTC.

The chain has TRBV7-9 and TRBJ2-7, with a possible D match to TRBD1 (5 bases). Trimming removed 1 base from V and 5 bases from J, with 6 bases in between. The CDR3 length is 12 residues. CDR1 is SEHNR and CDR2 is FQNEAQ in the germline V gene (reference sequence). This CDR3 reads CASSLGRDEQYF. The CDR3 DNA follows: TGTGCCAGCAGCTTAGGCAGGGACGAGCAGTACTTC.

V is TRBV6-6 and J is TRBJ2-5; unclear D gene. The CDR3 covers 13 residues. Germline CDR1 MNHNY, CDR2 SVGAGI (reference sequence). V was shortened by 7 bases and J by 4 bases, with 13 bases between the two germline ends. The CDR3 nucleotides read TGTGCCAGCAACACTAACCCAACAGAGACCCAGTACTTC. Its translation: CASNTNPTETQYF.

V and J are TRBV7-9 and TRBJ1-1; no reliable D call. Germline CDR1 is SEHNR and CDR2 is FQNEAQ (reference sequence). The germline V and J ends were trimmed by 5 bases and 1 base, with 11 bases remaining between them. The CDR3 has 14 amino acids. The CDR3 protein is CASSEPAANTEAFF. The CDR3 DNA sequence: TGTGCCAGCAGCGAACCTGCGGCGAACACTGAAGCTTTCTTT.

J is TRBJ2-1 and V is TRBV7-9; D is undetermined. The CDR3 is 14 residues long. V shed 2 bases and J shed 6 bases, with 11 bases lying between them. Germline V gene sequence: CDR1 SEHNR, CDR2 FQNEAQ (reference sequence). The CDR3 coding sequence is TGTGCCAGCAGCTTAAATCCCTCCATCAATGAGCAGTTCTTC. It encodes CASSLNPSINEQFF.

The chain has TRBV7-9 and TRBJ1-1, with TRBD1 identical over 7 bases. This CDR3 spans 16 amino acids. The ends lost 5 bases at V and 0 bases at J; junction bases unmatched: 9. CDR1 is SEHNR, CDR2 FQNEAQ, per germline (reference sequence). Here the CDR3 DNA reads TGTGCCAGCAGCCCACTGACAGGGCGGCTGAACACTGAAGCTTTCTTT. This translates into CASSPLTGRLNTEAFF. The full variable domain, in which reference TRBV7-9 and TRBJ1-1 provide the parts outside the CDR3, is DTGVSQNPRHKITKRGQNVTFRCDPISEHNRLYWYRQTLGQGPEFLTYFQNEAQLEKSRLLSDRFSAERPKGSFSTLEIQRTEQGDSAMYLCASSPLTGRLNTEAFFGQGTRLTVV.

V usage is TRBV15 and J usage is TRBJ1-3, with D possibly TRBD1 on 5 matching bases. Between the trimmed V and J ends, which lost 3 bases and 4 bases, there was a span of 13 bases. Looked up from germline, CDR1 is LNHNV and CDR2 is YYDKDF (reference sequence). The CDR3 length is 15 residues. The CDR3 DNA reads as TGTGCCACCAGCAGGGAAAGGGACCTCGGAAACACCATATATTTT. Translated, it gives CATSRERDLGNTIYF.

The chain joins TRBV9 to TRBJ2-1; D ambiguous. Trimming took off 4 bases at V and 1 base at J, with 12 bases between the two ends. Germline V CDR1 and CDR2: SGDLS, YYNGEE. The CDR3 sequence is 15 residues long. Written as DNA, the CDR3 is TGTGCCAGCAGCCCCGGGCCGGAGTCCTACAATGAGCAGTTCTTC. Translated, it gives CASSPGPESYNEQFF.

The rearrangement links TRBV2 to TRBJ2-7; D gene unclear. The germline V gene has CDR1 SNHLY and CDR2 FYNNEI. The CDR3 length is 10 residues. V gave up 5 bases and J gave up 3 bases, with 2 bases separating them. The DNA for the CDR3 is TGTGCCAGCAGTTTCTACGAGCAGTACTTC. Translation gives CASSFYEQYF.

J is TRBJ1-1 and V is TRBV7-9; D unresolved. The CDR3 length is 13 residues. Germline V lookup: CDR1 SEHNR, CDR2 FQNEAQ (reference sequence). Trimming removed 2 bases at V and 1 base at J, with 5 bases between. CDR3: CASSLTGNTEAFF. The CDR3 DNA is TGTGCCAGCAGCTTAACGGGGAACACTGAAGCTTTCTTT.

This rearrangement joins TRBV5-1 to TRBJ1-6; D uncertain. With 0 bases removed from V and 6 bases from J, the gap between germline ends came to 7 bases. The CDR3 totals 14 residues. Germline CDR1 and CDR2: SGHRS and YFSETQ. The CDR3 reads CASSLVQPNSPLHF. CDR3 nucleotide sequence: TGCGCCAGCAGCTTGGTACAGCCTAATTCACCCCTCCACTTT.

The chain has TRBV7-9 and TRBJ2-7; TRBD2 matches at 13 bases. The CDR3 totals 16 residues. Germline-derived CDR1 and CDR2 are SEHNR and FQNEAQ (reference sequence). The V and J ends lost 5 bases and 3 bases, in that order; junction bases with no gene match: 7. The CDR3 loop reads CASSPGLAGKFYEQYF. The CDR3 DNA follows: TGTGCCAGCAGCCCGGGACTAGCGGGGAAGTTCTACGAGCAGTACTTC.

The V and J genes are TRBV5-6 and TRBJ1-1; no clear D. Deletions cut 3 bases from V and 3 bases from J, with 15 bases between. Germline CDR1 SGHDT, CDR2 YYEEEE. The CDR3 loop spans 15 amino acids. The CDR3 sequence is CASSSVANRDTEAFF. CDR3 in DNA: TGTGCCAGCAGCTCGGTAGCTAACCGGGACACTGAAGCTTTCTTT. Complete variable domain (other parts from reference TRBV5-6 and TRBJ1-1): DAGVTQSPTHLIKTRGQQVTLRCSPKSGHDTVSWYQQALGQGPQFIFQYYEEEERQRGNFPDRFSGHQFPNYSSELNVNALLLGDSALYLCASSSVANRDTEAFFGQGTRLTVV.

The chain uses TRBV7-2 and TRBJ1-2, with D unclear. Per the germline V gene, CDR1 is SGHTA and CDR2 is FQGNSA. The CDR3 is 15 residues long. Trimming took 2 bases from V and 9 from J, leaving 19 bases between them. The CDR3 reads CASSLQPGSQRSYTF. CDR3 bases: TGTGCCAGCAGCTTACAACCGGGGTCCCAAAGGAGCTACACCTTC.

This chain uses TRBV5-1 with TRBJ2-5, with D perhaps matching TRBD1 (5 bases). Germline V gene data show CDR1 as SGHRS and CDR2 as YFSETQ. Trimming stripped 1 base from V and 4 bases from J, with 5 bases between. The CDR3 sequence is 12 residues long. This CDR3 reads CASSLTGETQYF. The CDR3 bases are TGCGCCAGCAGCTTGACAGGAGAGACCCAGTACTTC.

V gene TRBV11-2 combines with J gene TRBJ1-2; the match to TRBD1 covers 8 bases. Trimming took 4 bases from V and 3 from J; bases not matched to a gene: 1. The germline V gene has CDR1 SGHAT and CDR2 FQNNGV. This CDR3 spans 13 amino acids. This CDR3 is CASSYRGDYGYTF. CDR3 nucleotides: TGTGCCAGCAGCTACAGGGGGGACTATGGCTACACCTTC.